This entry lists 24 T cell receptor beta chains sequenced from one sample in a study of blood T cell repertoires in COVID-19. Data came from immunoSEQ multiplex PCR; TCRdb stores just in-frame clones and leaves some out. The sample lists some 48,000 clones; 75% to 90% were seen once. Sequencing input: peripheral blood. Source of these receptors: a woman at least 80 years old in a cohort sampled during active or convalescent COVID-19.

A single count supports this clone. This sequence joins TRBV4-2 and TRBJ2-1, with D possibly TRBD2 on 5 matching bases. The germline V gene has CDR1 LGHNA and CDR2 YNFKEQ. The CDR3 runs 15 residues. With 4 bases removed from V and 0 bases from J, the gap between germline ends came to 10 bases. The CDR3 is CASSPGGSSYNEQFF. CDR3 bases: TGTGCCAGCAGCCCGGGTGGGAGCTCCTACAATGAGCAGTTCTTC.

The CDR3, as DNA: TGTGCCAGCAGCCCGACGGGACAGGGTCCTTACAATGAGCAGTTCTTC. Translation gives CASSPTGQGPYNEQFF. The V gene is TRBV9, the J gene TRBJ2-1; TRBD1 matches at 9 bases. V gave up 4 bases and J gave up 4 bases; unmatched junction bases: 9. The V gene's germline CDR1 is SGDLS and CDR2 YYNGEE. The CDR3 totals 16 residues.

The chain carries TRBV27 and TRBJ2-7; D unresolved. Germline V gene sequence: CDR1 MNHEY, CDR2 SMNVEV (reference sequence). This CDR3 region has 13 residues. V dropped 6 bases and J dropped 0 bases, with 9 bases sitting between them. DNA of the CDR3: TGTGCCAGCAGACCAGACATCTCCTACGAGCAGTACTTC. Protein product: CASRPDISYEQYF.

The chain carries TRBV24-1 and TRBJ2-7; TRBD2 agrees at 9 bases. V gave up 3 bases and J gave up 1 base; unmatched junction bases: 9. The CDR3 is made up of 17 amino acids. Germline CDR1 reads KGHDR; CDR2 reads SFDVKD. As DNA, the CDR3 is TGTGCCACCAGTGATGGAATAGCGGGAGATAGTTCCTACGAGCAGTACTTC. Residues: CATSDGIAGDSSYEQYF.

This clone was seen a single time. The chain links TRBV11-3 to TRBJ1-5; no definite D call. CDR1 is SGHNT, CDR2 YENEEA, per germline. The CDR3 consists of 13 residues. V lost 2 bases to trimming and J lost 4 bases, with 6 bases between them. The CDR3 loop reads CASSLHSNQPQHF. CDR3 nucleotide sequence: TGTGCCAGCAGCTTACACAGTAATCAGCCCCAGCATTTT.

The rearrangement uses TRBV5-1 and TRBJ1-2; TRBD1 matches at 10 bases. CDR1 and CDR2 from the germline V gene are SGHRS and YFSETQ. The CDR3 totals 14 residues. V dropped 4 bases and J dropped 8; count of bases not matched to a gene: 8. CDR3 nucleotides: TGCGCCAGCAGCAACACGGGACAGGGGAAAGGCTACACCTTC. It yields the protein CASSNTGQGKGYTF.

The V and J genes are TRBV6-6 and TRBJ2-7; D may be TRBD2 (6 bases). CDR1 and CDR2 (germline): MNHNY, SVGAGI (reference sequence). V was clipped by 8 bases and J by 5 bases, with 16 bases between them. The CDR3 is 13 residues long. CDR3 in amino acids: CASDGGAPDEQYF. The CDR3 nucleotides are TGTGCCAGCGATGGAGGGGCGCCTGACGAGCAGTACTTC.

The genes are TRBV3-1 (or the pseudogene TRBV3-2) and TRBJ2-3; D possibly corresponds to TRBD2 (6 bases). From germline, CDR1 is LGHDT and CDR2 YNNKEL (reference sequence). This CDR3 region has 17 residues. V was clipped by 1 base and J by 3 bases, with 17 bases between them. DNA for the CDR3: TGTGCCAGCAGCCAAGGGGGTACGGGGGAGAGGACAGATACGCAGTATTTT. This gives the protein CASSQGGTGERTDTQYF.

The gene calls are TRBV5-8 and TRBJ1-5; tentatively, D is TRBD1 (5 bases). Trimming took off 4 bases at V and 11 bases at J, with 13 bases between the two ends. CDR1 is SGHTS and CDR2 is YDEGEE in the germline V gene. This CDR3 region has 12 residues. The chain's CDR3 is CASSGDSTAQHF. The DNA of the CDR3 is TGTGCCAGCAGCGGAGACAGCACAGCCCAGCATTTT.

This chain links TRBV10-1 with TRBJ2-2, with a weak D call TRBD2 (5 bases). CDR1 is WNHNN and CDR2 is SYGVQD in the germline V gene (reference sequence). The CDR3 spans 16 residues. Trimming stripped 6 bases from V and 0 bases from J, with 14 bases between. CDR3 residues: CASSETSDANTGELFF. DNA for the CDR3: TGCGCCAGCAGCGAAACTAGTGATGCGAACACCGGGGAGCTGTTTTTT.

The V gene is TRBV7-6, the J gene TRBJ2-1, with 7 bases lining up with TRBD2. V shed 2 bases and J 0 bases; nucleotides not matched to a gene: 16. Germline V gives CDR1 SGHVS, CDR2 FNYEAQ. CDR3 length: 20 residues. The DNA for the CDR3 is TGTGCCAGCAGCTTACTTAGGGCTAGCGGAGTCCCTAGCTCCTACAATGAGCAGTTCTTC. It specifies CASSLLRASGVPSSYNEQFF.

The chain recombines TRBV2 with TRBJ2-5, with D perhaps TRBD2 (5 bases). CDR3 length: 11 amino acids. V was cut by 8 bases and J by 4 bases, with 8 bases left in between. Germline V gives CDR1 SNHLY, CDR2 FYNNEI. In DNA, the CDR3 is TGTGCCAGCCGGGGTGGAGAGACCCAGTACTTC. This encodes CASRGGETQYF.

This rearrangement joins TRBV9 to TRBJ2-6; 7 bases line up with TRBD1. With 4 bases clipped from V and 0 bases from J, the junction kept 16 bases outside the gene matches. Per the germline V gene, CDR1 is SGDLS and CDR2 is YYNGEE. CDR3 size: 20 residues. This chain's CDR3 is CASSSPSNRGVSSGANVLTF. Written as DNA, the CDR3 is TGTGCCAGCAGCTCCCCGTCAAACAGGGGTGTCAGCTCTGGGGCCAACGTCCTGACTTTC.

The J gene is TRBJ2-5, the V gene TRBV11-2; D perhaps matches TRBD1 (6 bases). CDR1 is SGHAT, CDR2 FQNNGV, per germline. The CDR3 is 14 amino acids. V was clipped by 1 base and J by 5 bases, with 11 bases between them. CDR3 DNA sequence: TGTGCCAGCAGCTTAGGTCCCAGGGGTGAGACCCAGTACTTC. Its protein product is CASSLGPRGETQYF.

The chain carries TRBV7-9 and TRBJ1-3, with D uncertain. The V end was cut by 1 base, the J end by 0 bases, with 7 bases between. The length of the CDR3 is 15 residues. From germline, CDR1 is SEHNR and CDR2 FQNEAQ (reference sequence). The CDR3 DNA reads TGTGCCAGCAGCTTAGACGGGAGCTCTGGAAACACCATATATTTT. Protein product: CASSLDGSSGNTIYF.

The CDR3 region has the DNA TGTGCCAGCAGTTTAGGGCAGGGGGCGTACAGGCAGTTCTTC. Residues: CASSLGQGAYRQFF. The chain combines TRBV28 with TRBJ2-1; 8 bases agree with TRBD1. The CDR3 is 14 amino acids. J lost 12 bases, V lost 2 bases, and 9 bases had no gene match. Germline loops: CDR1 MDHEN, CDR2 SYDVKM.

CDR3 sequence: CASSLSGGTNEKLFF. CDR3 nucleotides: TGCGCCAGCAGCTTGTCAGGGGGTACTAATGAAAAACTGTTTTTT. The chain couples TRBV5-1 to TRBJ1-4, with TRBD1 matching over 7 bases. CDR1 is SGHRS, CDR2 YFSETQ, per germline. With V trimmed by 1 base and J by 2 bases, 2 bases remained unmatched. This CDR3 has 15 residues. The complete variable domain, with remaining parts taken from reference TRBV5-1 and TRBJ1-4, reads KAGVTQTPRYLIKTRGQQVTLSCSPISGHRSVSWYQQTPGQGLQFLFEYFSETQRNKGNFPGRFSGRQFSNSRSEMNVSTLELGDSALYLCASSLSGGTNEKLFFGSGTQLSVL.

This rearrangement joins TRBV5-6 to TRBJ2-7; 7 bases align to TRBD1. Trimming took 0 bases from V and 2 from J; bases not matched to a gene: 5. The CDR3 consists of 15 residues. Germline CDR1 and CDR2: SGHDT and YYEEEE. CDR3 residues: CASSLADRAPYEQYF. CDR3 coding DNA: TGTGCCAGCAGCTTGGCCGACAGGGCCCCCTACGAGCAGTACTTC. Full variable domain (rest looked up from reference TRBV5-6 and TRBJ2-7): DAGVTQSPTHLIKTRGQQVTLRCSPKSGHDTVSWYQQALGQGPQFIFQYYEEEERQRGNFPDRFSGHQFPNYSSELNVNALLLGDSALYLCASSLADRAPYEQYFGPGTRLTVT.

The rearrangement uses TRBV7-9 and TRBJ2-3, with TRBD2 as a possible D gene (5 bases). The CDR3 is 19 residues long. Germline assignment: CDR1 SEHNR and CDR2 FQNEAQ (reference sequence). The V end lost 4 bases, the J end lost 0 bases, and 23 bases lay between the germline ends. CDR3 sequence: CASSSLQFISGLSTDTQYF. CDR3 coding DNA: TGTGCCAGCAGCTCCTTACAATTTATCAGCGGACTGAGCACAGATACGCAGTATTTT. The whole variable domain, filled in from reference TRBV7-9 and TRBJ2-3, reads DTGVSQNPRHKITKRGQNVTFRCDPISEHNRLYWYRQTLGQGPEFLTYFQNEAQLEKSRLLSDRFSAERPKGSFSTLEIQRTEQGDSAMYLCASSSLQFISGLSTDTQYFGPGTRLTVL.

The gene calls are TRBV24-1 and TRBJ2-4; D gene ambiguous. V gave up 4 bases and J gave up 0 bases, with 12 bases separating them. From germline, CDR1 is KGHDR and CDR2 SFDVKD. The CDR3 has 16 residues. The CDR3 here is CATSDQVQLAKNIQYF. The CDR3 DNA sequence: TGTGCCACCAGTGACCAAGTACAGCTAGCCAAAAACATTCAGTACTTC.

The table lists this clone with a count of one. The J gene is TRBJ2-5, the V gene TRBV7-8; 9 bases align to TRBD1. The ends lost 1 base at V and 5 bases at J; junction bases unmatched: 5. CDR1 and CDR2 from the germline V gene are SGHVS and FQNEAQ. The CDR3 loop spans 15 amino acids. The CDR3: CASSLVGQGFETQYF. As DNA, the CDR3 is TGTGCCAGCAGCTTAGTGGGACAGGGTTTTGAGACCCAGTACTTC.

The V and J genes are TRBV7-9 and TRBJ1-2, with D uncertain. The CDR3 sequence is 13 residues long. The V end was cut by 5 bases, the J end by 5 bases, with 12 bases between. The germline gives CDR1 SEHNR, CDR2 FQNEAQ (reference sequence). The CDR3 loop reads CASSRETSYGYTF. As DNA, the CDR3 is TGTGCCAGCAGCCGGGAAACAAGTTATGGCTACACCTTC.

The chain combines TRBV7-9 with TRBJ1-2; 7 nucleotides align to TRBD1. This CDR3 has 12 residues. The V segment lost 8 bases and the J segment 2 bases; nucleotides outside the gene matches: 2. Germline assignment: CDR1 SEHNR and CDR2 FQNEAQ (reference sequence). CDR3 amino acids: CASEGQNYGYTF. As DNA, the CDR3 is TGTGCCAGCGAGGGACAGAACTATGGCTACACCTTC.

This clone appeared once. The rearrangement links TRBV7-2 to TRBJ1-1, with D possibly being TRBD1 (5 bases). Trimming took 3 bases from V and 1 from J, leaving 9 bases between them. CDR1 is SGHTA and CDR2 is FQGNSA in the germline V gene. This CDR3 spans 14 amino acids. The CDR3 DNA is TGTGCCAGCAGCTTTGCGACAGAGAACACTGAAGCTTTCTTT. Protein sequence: CASSFATENTEAFF.